This T cell receptor beta chain was sequenced in a study of cytomegalovirus exposure and HLA in healthy donors. Primers: 60 Vbeta forward and 13 Jbeta reverse. Sequencing used immunoSEQ multiplex PCR; TCRdb keeps in-frame clones, though not all of them. This sample has more than 150,000 clones, with 75% to 85% found just once. With regard to this clone: The target antigen is unknown.

Findings and limits, study-wide: The HLA-A and HLA-B alleles of most subjects were reportedly predicted accurately from TCR beta sequences. High specificity and sensitivity for cytomegalovirus status were reported for the classifier. Within a later analysis, the majority of CMV-associated TCR beta chains appeared HLA-restricted.

What was sequenced was PBMCs. The sequence was collected from a woman between 18 and 29 years old in good health and CMV-seropositive.

The CDR3 DNA reads TGCGCCAGCAGCCTACAGTCGGGGGAGGGGGGGGCAGATACGCAGTATTTT. Translating it yields CASSLQSGEGGADTQYF. The V call is TRBV4-1, the J call TRBJ2-3; possible D gene TRBD2, 7 bases. CDR1 is MGHRA, CDR2 YSYEKL, per germline. V lost 4 bases to trimming and J lost 4 bases, with 21 bases between them. This CDR3 has 17 residues.